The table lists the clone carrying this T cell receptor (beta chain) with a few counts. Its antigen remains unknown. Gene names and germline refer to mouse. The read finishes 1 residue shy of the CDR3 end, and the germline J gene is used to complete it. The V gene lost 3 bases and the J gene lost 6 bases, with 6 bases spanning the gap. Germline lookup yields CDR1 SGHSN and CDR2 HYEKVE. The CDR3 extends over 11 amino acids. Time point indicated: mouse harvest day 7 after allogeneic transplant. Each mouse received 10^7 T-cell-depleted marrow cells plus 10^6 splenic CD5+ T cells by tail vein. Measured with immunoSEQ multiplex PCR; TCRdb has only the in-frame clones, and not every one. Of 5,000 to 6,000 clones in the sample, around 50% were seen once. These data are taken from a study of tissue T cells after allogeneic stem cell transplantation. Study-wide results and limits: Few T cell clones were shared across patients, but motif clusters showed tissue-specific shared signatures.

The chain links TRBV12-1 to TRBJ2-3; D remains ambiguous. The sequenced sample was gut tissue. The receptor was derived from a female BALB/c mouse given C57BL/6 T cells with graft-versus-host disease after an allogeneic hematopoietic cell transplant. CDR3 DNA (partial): TGTGCCAGCTCTGTCAGGGAAACGCTGTAT. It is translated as CASSVRETLY. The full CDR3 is CASSVRETLYF.